This section outlines one TCR beta chain sequence together with its context. Antigen specificity is unknown. The entry originates in a study of blood T cells in healthy people across ages. Study conclusions and caveats: Investigators treated diversity estimates from one million T cells as underestimates. Observed TCR beta diversity showed a strong correlation with the percentage of naive T cells as measured by flow cytometry.

Every participating donor contributed around 9.5 milliliters of peripheral blood through a draw. Next came a second PCR, run for roughly 7 to 12 cycles, which used a sample-barcoded 5' primer along with a J-beta primer mix. TCRdb recomputed calls from the 5' RACE reads with MiXCR, one row per CDR3 protein. The sample contains over 600,000 distinct CDR3 sequences, 35% to 60% of which appear only once. The specimen sequenced was blood. This TCR derives from a man older than 75 in good health.

The chain's CDR3 is CASSDSASGAQYF. DNA for the CDR3: TGTGCCAGCAGTGACTCGGCTAGCGGGGCCCAGTACTTC. The chain couples TRBV6-4 to TRBJ2-7, with 9 bases fitting TRBD2. Germline trimming cut 0 bases from V and 10 bases from J; bases unmatched to any gene: 4. Germline V gene sequence: CDR1 MRHNA, CDR2 SNTAGT. The CDR3 length is 13 residues.